The T cell receptor (beta chain) described here comes from a study of blood T cell repertoires in COVID-19. Study details: In each case, the material was cDNA or gDNA derived from T cells, B-cell-depleted T cells, or PBMCs.

In the original workflow: From reference gene primer amplification, estimates of nucleated cell counts were derived. Produced via immunoSEQ multiplex PCR; TCRdb's table is partial and in-frame only. V, J and clone size are taken as reported in that table, and D and trimming were inferred from the DNA itself. This repertoire shows 350,000 to 450,000 clones, about 90% found once; its top ten account for 1.5% to 2%. The study drew participants aged 18 to 89 years from approximately 23 US areas. Cohort 3 recovered donors had two negative PCRs, clearance, or symptom resolution. CDR1 KGHDR and CDR2 SFDVKD come from the germline V gene. The CDR3 consists of 14 residues. The V end was cut by 4 bases, the J end by 0 bases, with 8 bases between.

The sequencing sample was made of PBMCs or T cells enriched from blood (not recorded which). The chain links TRBV24-1 to TRBJ1-2; D unresolved. This clonotype was obtained from a woman aged 25 to 39 who had recovered from COVID-19. CDR3 sequence reads: CATSERGANYGYTF. The CDR3 coding sequence is TGTGCCACCAGTGAGAGAGGAGCTAACTATGGCTACACCTTC.